This T cell receptor beta chain was obtained from a study of blood T cells in healthy people across ages. The CDR3 has 15 residues. CDR1 is MNHEY, CDR2 SMNVEV, per germline (reference sequence). Trimming removed 6 bases at V and 2 bases at J, with 14 bases between. Study-wide points: Estimated diversity that came from one million T cells was considered an underestimate. When set beside aged donors, long-lived donors presented more naive CD4+ cells and higher diversity.

The use of a sample-barcoded 5' primer and a J-beta primer mix characterized a second PCR of roughly 6 to 12 cycles. Using its own MiXCR run on the 5' RACE reads, TCRdb lists one record per CDR3 protein. The sample has 600,000 to 650,000 distinct CDR3 sequences; about 54% are singletons. This clonotype was detected a few times. No antigen is known for it. Sequencing used blood. V is TRBV27 and J is TRBJ1-5; weak D call: TRBD1 (5 bases). The clonotype comes from a man aged 60 to 69 in good health. CDR3: CASSVGASGNQPQHF. The CDR3, as DNA: TGTGCCAGCAGCGTCGGGGCATCGGGCAATCAGCCCCAGCATTTT.